Presented here are 13 T cell receptor beta chains from one specimen sequenced in a study of blood T cell repertoires in COVID-19. The method was immunoSEQ multiplex PCR; TCRdb's version includes in-frame clones alone and lacks a portion of them. The sample holds roughly 220,000 clones; 85% to 90% are singletons and the top ten take about 15%. The sample taken for sequencing was PBMCs or T cells enriched from blood (not recorded which). The receptors originated from a woman between 50 and 59 years old with acute COVID-19.

The CDR3 DNA is TGTGCCAGCAGCCAAGACTATTCGAACACTGAAGCTTTCTTT. It codes for CASSQDYSNTEAFF. V is TRBV3-1 (or the pseudogene TRBV3-2) and J is TRBJ1-1, with D hard to call. Trimming left V 0 bases short and J 1 base short, with 6 bases between. CDR1 is LGHDT, CDR2 YNNKEL, per germline (reference sequence). The CDR3 extends over 14 amino acids.

The chain has TRBV9 and TRBJ2-1; TRBD2 matches 11 bases. The CDR3 runs to 16 residues. CDR1 is SGDLS and CDR2 is YYNGEE in the germline V gene. J was trimmed by 8 bases and V by 0 bases; bases with no gene match: 7. The CDR3, as DNA: TGTGCCAGCAGCGTAGGGTCGGTAGCGGGAGGGGATGAGCAGTTCTTC. Translating it yields CASSVGSVAGGDEQFF. Filled out from reference TRBV9 and TRBJ2-1, the complete variable domain reads DSGVTQTPKHLITATGQRVTLRCSPRSGDLSVYWYQQSLDQGLQFLIQYYNGEERAKGNILERFSAQQFPDLHSELNLSSLELGDSALYFCASSVGSVAGGDEQFFGPGTRLTVL.

This rearrangement joins TRBV27 to TRBJ2-6; 9 nucleotides match TRBD1. The germline V gene encodes CDR1 MNHEY and CDR2 SMNVEV (reference sequence). V lost 6 bases to trimming and J lost 0 bases; unmatched junction nucleotides: 9. The CDR3 is 18 amino acids. This CDR3 is CASSKRQGGSSGANVLTF. The CDR3 DNA is TGTGCCAGCAGCAAGAGACAGGGGGGGAGCTCTGGGGCCAACGTCCTGACTTTC.

This sequence joins TRBV27 and TRBJ2-5, with TRBD1 matching over 8 bases. The CDR3 extends over 15 amino acids. V dropped 6 bases and J dropped 5; count of bases not matched to a gene: 11. CDR1 and CDR2 (germline): MNHEY, SMNVEV (reference sequence). The DNA of the CDR3 is TGTGCCAGCAGAACTGGACAGGGACCTTGGGAGACCCAGTACTTC. Translated, it gives CASRTGQGPWETQYF.

CDR3 sequence reads: CASSSLAGEADTQYF. Here the CDR3 DNA reads TGTGCCAGCAGTTCGCTAGCGGGAGAGGCAGATACGCAGTATTTT. The chain uses TRBV27 and TRBJ2-3, with 10 bases aligning to TRBD2. The V gene's germline CDR1 is MNHEY and CDR2 SMNVEV (reference sequence). The trim removed 4 bases at V and 4 bases at J, leaving 5 bases unmatched. The CDR3 sequence is 15 residues long.

The rearrangement uses TRBV28 and TRBJ1-4, with 9 bases fitting TRBD1. V shed 7 bases, J shed 7 bases, and the junction held 4 bases outside the gene matches. Germline values: CDR1 MDHEN, CDR2 SYDVKM. CDR3 size: 13 residues. The DNA for the CDR3 is TGTGCCAGCATTAGACAGGGGGGTGAAAAACTGTTTTTT. Amino acids: CASIRQGGEKLFF.

Written as DNA, the CDR3 is TGTGCCAGCTCACCCGGACTAGCGGGAGACGACGAGCAGTACTTC. Amino acid sequence: CASSPGLAGDDEQYF. The chain links TRBV18 to TRBJ2-7; TRBD2 matches 13 bases. The CDR3 extends over 15 amino acids. V was clipped by 3 bases and J by 5 bases; unmatched bases: 4. Germline loops: CDR1 KGHSH, CDR2 LQKENI. The whole variable domain, filled in from reference TRBV18 and TRBJ2-7, reads NAGVMQNPRHLVRRRGQEARLRCSPMKGHSHVYWYRQLPEEGLKFMVYLQKENIIDESGMPKERFSAEFPKEGPSILRIQQVVRGDSAAYFCASSPGLAGDDEQYFGPGTRLTVT.

This clone was seen more than once but under ten times. The chain is built from TRBV9 and TRBJ2-1, with TRBD2 identical over 8 bases. J lost 11 bases, V lost 4 bases, and 8 bases had no gene match. The CDR3 covers 13 residues. The germline V gene encodes CDR1 SGDLS and CDR2 YYNGEE. The CDR3 region is CASSFRLAGQQFF. In nucleotides, the CDR3 is TGTGCCAGCAGCTTCAGATTAGCGGGGCAGCAGTTCTTC.

This sequence joins TRBV27 and TRBJ1-6, with TRBD1 identical over 11 bases. This CDR3 is built from 15 residues. V lost 6 bases to trimming and J lost 7 bases; unmatched junction nucleotides: 5. Germline V gene data show CDR1 as MNHEY and CDR2 as SMNVEV (reference sequence). The CDR3 DNA reads TGTGCCAGCAGCGGAGGGGACAGGGGGAATTCACCCCTCCACTTT. Its translation is CASSGGDRGNSPLHF.

V is TRBV4-3 and J is TRBJ1-6; 11 nucleotides agree with TRBD1. The CDR3 extends over 16 amino acids. Trimming removed 2 bases from V and 7 bases from J; junction bases left unmatched: 4. Looked up from germline, CDR1 is LGHNA and CDR2 is YSLEER. The CDR3 reads CASSQSDRGQNSPLHF. The CDR3 DNA reads as TGCGCCAGCAGCCAATCGGACAGGGGGCAAAATTCACCCCTCCACTTT.

The J gene is TRBJ2-1, the V gene TRBV5-1; 10 bases are a match to TRBD2. CDR3 length: 15 amino acids. J lost 6 bases, V lost 2 bases, and 5 bases had no gene match. The germline gives CDR1 SGHRS, CDR2 YFSETQ. CDR3 loop: CASSFLSSGGNEQFF. DNA for the CDR3: TGCGCCAGCAGCTTCCTATCTAGCGGGGGCAATGAGCAGTTCTTC. The full variable domain, with the rest looked up from reference TRBV5-1 and TRBJ2-1, is KAGVTQTPRYLIKTRGQQVTLSCSPISGHRSVSWYQQTPGQGLQFLFEYFSETQRNKGNFPGRFSGRQFSNSRSEMNVSTLELGDSALYLCASSFLSSGGNEQFFGPGTRLTVL.

V and J are TRBV15 and TRBJ2-7, with 7 bases fitting TRBD2. The germline CDR1 and CDR2 sequences are LNHNV and YYDKDF (reference sequence). J lost 4 bases, V lost 5 bases, and 14 bases had no gene match. This CDR3 is 16 amino acids long. The CDR3 nucleotides are TGTGCCACCAGCGAAGCCCTGTTAGCGGGTGCTTACGAGCAGTACTTC. Translating it yields CATSEALLAGAYEQYF.

The chain employs TRBV7-2 and TRBJ2-7; TRBD1 agrees at 7 bases. Germline CDR1 reads SGHTA; CDR2 reads FQGNSA. Unmatched junction bases numbered 7, after V lost 6 bases and J lost 5 bases. There are 13 residues in the CDR3. The CDR3 DNA reads TGTGCCAGCAGTTATCAGACAGGGAACGAGCAGTACTTC. Translated, it gives CASSYQTGNEQYF.